Sequencing of this TCR beta chain was carried out in a study of beta chain features in type 1 diabetes. Study results and limitations: Sequencing from cDNA could over-represent high-TCR-expressing cells. In comparison with healthy donors, patients had naive, central memory and Treg TCRB repertoires that appeared more similar. Moderately but significantly shorter TCRB CDR3s were found in Type 1 diabetes patients in all four CD4+ subsets.

This clone was seen a few times. The antigen is unknown. Every bit of the isolated RNA underwent reverse transcription, so sequencing read expressed TCRB transcripts. Approximately 4 million reads was the average for naive, central memory and regulatory T cell samples. Measured with immunoSEQ multiplex PCR; TCRdb has only the in-frame clones, and not every one. The data contain about 640,000 clones, 9.5% to 15% of them singletons. CD4+ naive, central memory, regulatory and stem cell-like memory subsets were isolated by sorting on CD45RO/CCR7/CD25/CD127/CD95/CD27. The CDR3 consists of 17 residues. V was clipped by 3 bases and J by 4 bases; unmatched bases: 13. CDR1 and CDR2 from the germline V gene are SGHRS and YFSETQ.

The receptor's source is a man aged 25 to 40 with type 1 diabetes. The sample was naive CD4+ T cells from blood. This chain joins TRBV5-1 and TRBJ1-1; 9 bases line up with TRBD1. The CDR3 is CASSYETGGAGSTEAFF. The DNA of the CDR3 is TGCGCCAGCAGCTATGAAACAGGGGGCGCAGGGTCCACTGAAGCTTTCTTT.